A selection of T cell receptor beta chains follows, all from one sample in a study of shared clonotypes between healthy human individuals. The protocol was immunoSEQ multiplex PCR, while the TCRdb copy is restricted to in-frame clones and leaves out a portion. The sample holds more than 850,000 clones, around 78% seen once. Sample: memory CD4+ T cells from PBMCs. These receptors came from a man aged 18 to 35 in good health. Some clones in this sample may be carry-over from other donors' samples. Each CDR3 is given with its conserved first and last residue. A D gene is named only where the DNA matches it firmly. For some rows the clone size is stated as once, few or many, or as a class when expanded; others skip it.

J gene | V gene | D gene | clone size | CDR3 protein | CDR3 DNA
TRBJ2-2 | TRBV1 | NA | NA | CTSSTPPADLFF | TGCACCAGCAGCACACCTCCCGCGGACCTGTTTTTT
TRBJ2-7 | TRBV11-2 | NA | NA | CASSHPGLIYEQYF | TGTGCCAGCAGCCATCCGGGACTTATCTACGAGCAGTACTTC
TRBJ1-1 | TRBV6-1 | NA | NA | CASGGTAPLNTEAFF | TGTGCCAGCGGGGGGACCGCTCCTTTGAACACTGAAGCTTTCTTT
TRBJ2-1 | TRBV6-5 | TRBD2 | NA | CASSSLLAGGFHEQFF | TGTGCCAGCAGTTCTCTACTAGCGGGAGGGTTCCATGAGCAGTTCTTC
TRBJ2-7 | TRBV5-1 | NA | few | CASGAVTSHEQYF | TGCGCCAGCGGGGCCGTGACTAGTCACGAGCAGTACTTC
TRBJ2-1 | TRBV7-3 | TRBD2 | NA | CASSLTGGSSWDEQFF | TGTGCCAGCAGCTTAACCGGCGGGAGCTCATGGGATGAGCAGTTCTTC
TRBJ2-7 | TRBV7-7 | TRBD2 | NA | CASSLGSLAGGWYEQYF | TGTGCCAGCAGCTTAGGGTCACTAGCGGGAGGGTGGTACGAGCAGTACTTC
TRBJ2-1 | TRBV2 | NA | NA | CASRLVGIADEQFF | TGTGCCAGCAGATTGGTGGGTATAGCCGATGAGCAGTTCTTC
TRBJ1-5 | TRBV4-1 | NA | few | CASSQDGQGSQPQHF | TGCGCCAGCAGCCAAGACGGTCAGGGTAGTCAGCCCCAGCATTTT
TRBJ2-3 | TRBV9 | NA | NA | CASSLGGLGADTQYF | TGTGCCAGCAGCCTGGGGGGCCTCGGGGCAGATACGCAGTATTTT
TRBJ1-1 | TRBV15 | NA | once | CATQWGQNTEAFF | TGTGCCACGCAATGGGGACAGAACACTGAAGCTTTCTTT
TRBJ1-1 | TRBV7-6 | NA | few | CASSFGTRNTEAFF | TGTGCCAGCAGCTTTGGGACGAGGAACACTGAAGCTTTCTTT
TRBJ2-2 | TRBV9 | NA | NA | CASSPYVGSNTGELFF | TGTGCCAGCAGCCCGTATGTAGGTTCGAACACCGGGGAGCTGTTTTTT
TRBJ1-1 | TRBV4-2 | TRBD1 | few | CASSQETGKAFF | TGTGCCAGCAGCCAAGAGACAGGGAAAGCTTTCTTT
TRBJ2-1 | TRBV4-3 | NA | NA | CASSRDFDSYNEQFF | TGCGCCAGCAGCCGGGACTTCGACTCCTACAATGAGCAGTTCTTC
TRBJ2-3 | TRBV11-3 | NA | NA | CASSLGMAPDTQYF | TGTGCCAGCAGCTTAGGCATGGCCCCAGATACGCAGTATTTT
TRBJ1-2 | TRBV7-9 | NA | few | CASSLDGYGYTF | TGTGCCAGCAGCTTGGACGGATATGGCTACACCTTC
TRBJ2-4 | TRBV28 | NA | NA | CASSIGLGGHIQYF | TGTGCCAGCAGTATCGGACTGGGGGGGCACATTCAGTACTTC
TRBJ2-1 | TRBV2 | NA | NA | CASSELSWSEQFF | TGTGCCAGCAGTGAATTATCGTGGAGTGAGCAGTTCTTC
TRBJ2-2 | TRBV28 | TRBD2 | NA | CASTFSSPGLAGTGELFF | TGTGCCAGCACCTTTTCCAGTCCGGGACTAGCGGGAACCGGGGAGCTGTTTTTT
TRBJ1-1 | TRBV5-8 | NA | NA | CASSYREAAFF | TGTGCCAGCAGCTACAGGGAAGCAGCTTTCTTT
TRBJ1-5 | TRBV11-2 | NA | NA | CASSLGGQINQPQHF | TGTGCCAGCAGCTTAGGAGGGCAGATCAATCAGCCCCAGCATTTT
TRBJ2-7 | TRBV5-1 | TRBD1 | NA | CASSLGQGASGQYF | TGCGCCAGCAGCTTGGGACAGGGGGCCTCTGGGCAGTACTTC
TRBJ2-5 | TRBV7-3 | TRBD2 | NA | CASSLKLAGGLATQYF | TGTGCCAGCAGCCTCAAGCTAGCGGGAGGTCTCGCGACCCAGTACTTC
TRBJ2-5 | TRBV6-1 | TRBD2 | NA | CASSSAGAGEGTQYF | TGTGCCAGCTCAAGTGCGGGCGCGGGAGAGGGGACCCAGTACTTC
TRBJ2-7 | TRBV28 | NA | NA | CASSPALAYEQYF | TGTGCCAGCAGCCCGGCCTTAGCCTACGAGCAGTACTTC
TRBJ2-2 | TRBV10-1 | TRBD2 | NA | CASSGPGLGTSGRNTGELFF | TGCGCCAGCAGTGGACCGGGACTGGGGACTAGCGGGAGGAACACCGGGGAGCTGTTTTTT
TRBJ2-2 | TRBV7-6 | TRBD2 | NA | CASSLWTSGSLRATGELFF | TGTGCCAGCAGCTTATGGACTAGCGGGAGTCTCAGGGCCACCGGGGAGCTGTTTTTT
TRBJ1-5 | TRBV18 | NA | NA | CASSPQPGQLSPQHF | TGTGCCAGCTCACCACAACCGGGACAACTGTCGCCCCAGCATTTT
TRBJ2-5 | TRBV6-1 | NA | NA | CASSEIGETQYF | TGTGCCAGCAGTGAGATCGGGGAGACCCAGTACTTC
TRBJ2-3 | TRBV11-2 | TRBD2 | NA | CASTGSGSADTQYF | TGTGCCAGCACAGGGAGCGGGAGCGCAGATACGCAGTATTTT
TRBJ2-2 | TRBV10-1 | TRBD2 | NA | CASSAGLAGVGELFF | TGCGCCAGCAGTGCGGGACTAGCGGGAGTAGGGGAGCTGTTTTTT
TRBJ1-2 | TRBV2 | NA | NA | CASETGLQYGYTF | TGTGCCAGCGAGACCGGACTACAGTATGGCTACACCTTC
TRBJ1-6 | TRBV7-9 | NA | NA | CASSPELRGPLHF | TGTGCCAGCAGCCCGGAGCTTCGGGGACCCCTCCACTTT
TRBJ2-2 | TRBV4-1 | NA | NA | CASSLLGGSNTGELFF | TGCGCCAGCAGCCTCTTGGGAGGCTCTAACACCGGGGAGCTGTTTTTT
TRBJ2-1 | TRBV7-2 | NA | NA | CASSPQGNEQFF | TGTGCCAGCAGCCCGCAGGGTAATGAGCAGTTCTTC
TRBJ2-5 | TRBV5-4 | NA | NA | CASSLSGRGETQYF | TGTGCCAGCAGCTTGAGTGGGAGAGGGGAGACCCAGTACTTC
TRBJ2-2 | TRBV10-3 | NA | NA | CAISEYNTITGELFF | TGTGCCATCAGTGAATATAACACTATCACCGGGGAGCTGTTTTTT
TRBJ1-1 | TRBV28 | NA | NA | CASSLRAHMNTEAFF | TGTGCCAGCAGTTTACGAGCTCACATGAACACTGAAGCTTTCTTT
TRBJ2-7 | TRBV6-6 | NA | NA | CASSHSPGSRKQYF | TGTGCCAGCAGTCACTCCCCGGGAAGCCGAAAGCAGTACTTC
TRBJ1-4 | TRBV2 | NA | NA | CASSPGVSIGEKLFF | TGTGCCAGCAGCCCCGGGGTGTCCATCGGAGAAAAACTGTTTTTT
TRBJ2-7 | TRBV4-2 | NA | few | CASSRDTEQYF | TGTGCCAGCAGCCGGGACACCGAGCAGTACTTC
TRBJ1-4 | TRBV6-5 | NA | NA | CASGGVGNNEKLFF | TGTGCCAGCGGGGGAGTTGGGAATAATGAAAAACTGTTTTTT
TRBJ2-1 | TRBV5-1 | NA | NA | CASSVFNEQFF | TGCGCCAGCAGCGTTTTCAATGAGCAGTTCTTC
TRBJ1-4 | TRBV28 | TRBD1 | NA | CASSPNRGGGEKLFF | TGTGCCAGCAGTCCCAACAGGGGGGGTGGTGAAAAACTGTTTTTT
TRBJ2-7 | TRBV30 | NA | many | CAWRGGSYEQYF | TGTGCCTGGAGAGGAGGATCCTACGAGCAGTACTTC
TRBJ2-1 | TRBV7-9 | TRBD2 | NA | CASSLRLAGVGYNEQFF | TGTGCCAGCAGCCTTCGACTAGCGGGAGTTGGCTACAATGAGCAGTTCTTC
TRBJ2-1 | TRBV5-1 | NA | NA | CASRADSYNEQFF | TGCGCCAGCAGAGCTGACAGCTACAATGAGCAGTTCTTC
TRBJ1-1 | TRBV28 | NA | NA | CASSFVTEAFF | TGTGCCAGCAGTTTTGTTACTGAAGCTTTCTTT